A selection of T cell receptor beta chains follows, all from one sample in a study of CD8+CD57+ T cells in acquired aplastic anemia. TCRdb re-derived calls from the reads in MiXCR, one entry per CDR3 protein. The data show a few hundred thousand distinct CDR3 sequences, with 56% seen just once and 8% held by the top ten. Sequenced sample: sorted CD4+, CD8+, or CD8+CD57+ T cells (not recorded which) from PBMCs. These receptors all stem from a human donor with severe aplastic anemia or a healthy control (not recorded which). CDR3s include the opening cysteine and the closing phenylalanine or tryptophan. Each record gives: CDR3 length, D gene, clone size, J gene, V gene, CDR3 DNA, CDR3 protein. D genes are given only for firm matches. Clone sizes are given selectively: once, few, many, or a class where the clone is expanded.

16,TRBD2,.,TRBJ2-5,TRBV7-9,TGTGCCAGCATCCTCGCTAGCGGGGGGGCCGTCGAGACCCAGTACTTC,CASILASGGAVETQYF
15,.,many,TRBJ2-6,TRBV6-5,TGTGCCAGCAGTTACGCCAGGGGAATGGCCAACGTCCTGACTTTC,CASSYARGMANVLTF
15,TRBD1,many,TRBJ2-2,TRBV5-1,TGCGCCAGCAGCTTCGGACAGGGGGCGGCCGGGGAGCTGTTTTTT,CASSFGQGAAGELFF
17,TRBD1,.,TRBJ2-6,TRBV7-2,TGTGCCAGCAGCTTGGGACAGGGAGTTTCTGGGGCCAACGTCCTGACTTTC,CASSLGQGVSGANVLTF
15,TRBD1,many,TRBJ2-7,TRBV12-3/TRBV12-4,TGTGCCAGCAGAGCTAGGACAGGGAGCTCCTACGAGCAGTACTTC,CASRARTGSSYEQYF
15,.,.,TRBJ1-4,TRBV5-1,TGCGCCAGCAGCTTGGCCAGGACACTTAATGAAAAACTGTTTTTT,CASSLARTLNEKLFF
17,TRBD1,many,TRBJ1-3,TRBV5-1,TGCGCCAGCAGCTTGGAGGGGACAGGGGCGTTTGGAAACACCATATATTTT,CASSLEGTGAFGNTIYF
15,TRBD2,.,TRBJ2-1,TRBV7-9,TGTGCCAGCAGGTTAGCGGGGAGCTCCTACAATGAGCAGTTCTTC,CASRLAGSSYNEQFF
16,TRBD1,.,TRBJ2-7,TRBV10-3,TGTGCCATCAGTGAGTCGAGAGGGGACAGGACTTACGAGCAGTACTTC,CAISESRGDRTYEQYF
16,TRBD2,.,TRBJ2-1,TRBV20-1,TGCAGTGCTGGACGGACTAGCGGGAGAGGTTATGATGAGCAGTTCTTC,CSAGRTSGRGYDEQFF
15,TRBD2,.,TRBJ2-7,TRBV5-1,TGCGCCAGCAGCCCACTAGCGGGAATTACCTACGAGCAGTACTTC,CASSPLAGITYEQYF
19,TRBD1,.,TRBJ2-1,TRBV7-2,TGTGCCAGCAGCTTAGGTCGTCGACAGGGCGAGTCTGGAAACAATGAGCAGTTCTTC,CASSLGRRQGESGNNEQFF